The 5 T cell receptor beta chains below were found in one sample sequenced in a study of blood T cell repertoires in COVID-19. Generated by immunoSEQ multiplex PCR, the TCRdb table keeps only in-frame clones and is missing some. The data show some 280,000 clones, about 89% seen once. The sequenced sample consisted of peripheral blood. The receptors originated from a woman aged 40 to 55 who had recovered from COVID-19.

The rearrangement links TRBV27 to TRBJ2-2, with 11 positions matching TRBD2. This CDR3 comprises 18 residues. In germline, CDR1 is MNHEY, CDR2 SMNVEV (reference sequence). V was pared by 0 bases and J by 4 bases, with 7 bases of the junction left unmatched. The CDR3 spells CASSLSRLAGYFTGELFF. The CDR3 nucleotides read TGTGCCAGCAGTTTATCGAGACTAGCGGGGTACTTCACCGGGGAGCTGTTTTTT.

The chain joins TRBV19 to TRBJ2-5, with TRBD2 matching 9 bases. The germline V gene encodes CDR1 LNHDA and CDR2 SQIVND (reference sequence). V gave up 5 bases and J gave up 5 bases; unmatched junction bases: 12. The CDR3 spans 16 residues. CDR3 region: CASSGPFAGGGETQYF. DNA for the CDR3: TGTGCCAGTAGTGGCCCTTTCGCGGGAGGGGGTGAGACCCAGTACTTC.

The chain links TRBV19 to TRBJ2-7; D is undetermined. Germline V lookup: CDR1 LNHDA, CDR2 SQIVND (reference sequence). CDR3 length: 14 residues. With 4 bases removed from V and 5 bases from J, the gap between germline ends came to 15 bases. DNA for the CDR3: TGTGCCAGTAGTAGGTCGGCTAGTTCTAACGAGCAGTACTTC. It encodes CASSRSASSNEQYF.

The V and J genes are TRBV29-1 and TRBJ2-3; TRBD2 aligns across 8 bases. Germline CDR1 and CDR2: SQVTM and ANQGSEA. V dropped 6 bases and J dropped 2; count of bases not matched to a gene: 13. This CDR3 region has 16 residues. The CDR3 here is CSVDELSGSYTDTQYF. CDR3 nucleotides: TGCAGCGTGGACGAACTAAGCGGGAGCTACACAGATACGCAGTATTTT.

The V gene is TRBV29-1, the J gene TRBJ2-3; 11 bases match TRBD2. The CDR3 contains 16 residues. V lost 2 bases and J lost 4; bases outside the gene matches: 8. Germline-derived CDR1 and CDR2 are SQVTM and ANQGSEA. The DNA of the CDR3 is TGCAGCGTTGAAATCTGGTCGGGACTAGCGGCAGATACGCAGTATTTT. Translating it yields CSVEIWSGLAADTQYF.